This T cell receptor (beta chain) was found in a study of T cells after yellow fever vaccination. Study context: Each low-cell-number fraction was prepared by means of SMART-Seq v4 Ultra Low Input.

Regarding the study as a whole: The booster response re-showed most primary clones: about 96% CD4, approximately 86% CD8.

MiXCR, applied by TCRdb to the 5' RACE reads, yields one record per CDR3 protein. The repertoire includes approximately 300,000 distinct CDR3 sequences, 10% to 15% of them detected once, and about 0.51% sits in the top ten. Deletions cut 4 bases from V and 7 bases from J, with 14 bases between. The CDR3 consists of 13 residues. CDR1 and CDR2 (germline): MDHEN, SYDVKM. This clonotype was detected a few times. Its cognate antigen is unknown. The specimen comprised CD4+ T cells sorted from PBMCs, sampled 45 days after the yellow fever booster vaccination. V and J are TRBV28 and TRBJ2-7; D not resolved. This TCR was recovered from a man aged 25-45 years who received the YFV17D yellow fever vaccine. The CDR3 DNA is TGTGCCAGCAGTTCCTCGGTCCCGCAGGAGCAGTACTTC. Its protein product is CASSSSVPQEQYF.